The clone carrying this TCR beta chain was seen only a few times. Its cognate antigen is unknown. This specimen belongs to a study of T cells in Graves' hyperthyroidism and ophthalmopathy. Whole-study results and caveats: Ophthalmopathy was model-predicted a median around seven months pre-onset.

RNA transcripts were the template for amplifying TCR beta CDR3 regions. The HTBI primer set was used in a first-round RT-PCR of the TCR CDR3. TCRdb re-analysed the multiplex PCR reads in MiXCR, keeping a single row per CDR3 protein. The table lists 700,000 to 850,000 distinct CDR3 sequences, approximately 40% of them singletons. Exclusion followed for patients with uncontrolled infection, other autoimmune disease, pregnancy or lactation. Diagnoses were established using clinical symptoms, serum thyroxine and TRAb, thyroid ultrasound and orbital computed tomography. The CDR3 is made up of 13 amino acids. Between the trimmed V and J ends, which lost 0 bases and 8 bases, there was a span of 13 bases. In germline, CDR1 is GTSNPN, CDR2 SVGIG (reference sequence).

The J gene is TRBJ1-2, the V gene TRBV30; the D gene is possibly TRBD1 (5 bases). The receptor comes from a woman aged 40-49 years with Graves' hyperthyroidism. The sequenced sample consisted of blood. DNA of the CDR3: TGTGCCTGGAGTGTAGCCAGGGCAGGGGGCTACACCTTC. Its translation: CAWSVARAGGYTF. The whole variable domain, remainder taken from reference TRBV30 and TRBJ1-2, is SQTIHQWPATLVQPVGSPLSLECTVEGTSNPNLYWYRQAAGRGLQLLFYSVGIGQISSEVPQNLSASRPQDRQFILSSKKLLLSDSGFYLCAWSVARAGGYTFGSGTRLTVV.